The 10 T cell receptor beta chains below come from one sample, sequenced in a study of molecular identifiers for immune sequencing clone quantification. MiXCR, applied by TCRdb to the PCR reads, yields one record per CDR3 protein. The sample holds hundreds of thousands of distinct CDR3 sequences; about 25% are singletons and the top ten take 0.7% to 0.95%. Sequenced input: naive CD8+ T cells from blood, with Jurkat cell RNA spiked in. Documented subset: FACS-sorted CD8+CD4-CCR7+CD45RA+ naive T cells. Receptor source: a human donor in good health. Some libraries in this study had Jurkat cell RNA spiked in.

On this clonotype itself: Possible read error: a much larger clone is one base away. This chain's CDR3 is CASSYSRASPTDTQYF. CDR3 in DNA: TGTGCCAGCAGTTACTCGAGGGCTAGCCCCACAGATACGCAGTATTTT. The rearrangement joins TRBV6-2 or TRBV6-3 to TRBJ2-3; weak D call: TRBD2 (5 bases). The germline V and J ends were trimmed by 0 bases and 2 bases, with 12 bases remaining between them. This CDR3 has 16 amino acids. The V gene's germline CDR1 is MNHEY and CDR2 SVGEGT.

This clonotype was detected many times. The rearrangement joins TRBV12-3 or TRBV12-4 to TRBJ1-1; TRBD1 might be the D (5 bases). This CDR3 is built from 14 residues. V was shortened by 5 bases and J by 5 bases, with 15 bases between the two germline ends. The CDR3 DNA follows: TGTGCCAGCAGTGTCGGGCCACGGGGGACTGAAGCTTTCTTT. Protein sequence: CASSVGPRGTEAFF.

This clonotype was detected many times. This rearrangement joins TRBV11-2 to TRBJ2-5; D gene ambiguous. The germline gives CDR1 SGHAT, CDR2 FQNNGV. CDR3 length: 13 amino acids. With 5 bases removed from V and 5 bases from J, the gap between germline ends came to 12 bases. The CDR3 protein is CASSPPDFETQYF. The CDR3 DNA sequence: TGTGCCAGCAGCCCCCCCGATTTCGAGACCCAGTACTTC.

This clonotype was seen a handful of times. The chain uses TRBV27 and TRBJ2-2; D call uncertain. The CDR3 has 13 residues. Germline V gene lookup returns CDR1 MNHEY and CDR2 SMNVEV (reference sequence). Trimming took off 6 bases at V and 5 bases at J, with 10 bases between the two ends. CDR3 residues: CASSSAWTGELFF. CDR3 bases: TGTGCCAGCAGCTCGGCTTGGACCGGGGAGCTGTTTTTT.

This chain joins TRBV13 and TRBJ2-4, with D possibly called TRBD1 or TRBD2 (5 bases each). The V end was cut by 8 bases, the J end by 0 bases, with 14 bases between. Germline V gene data show CDR1 as PRHDT and CDR2 as FYEKMQ (reference sequence). CDR3 length equals 15 residues. In DNA, the CDR3 is TGTGCCAGCGGCCCGGGACCGCAAGCCAAAAACATTCAGTACTTC. Its translation is CASGPGPQAKNIQYF.

This clonotype was seen more than once but under ten times. This chain uses TRBV6-2 or TRBV6-3 with TRBJ2-7; TRBD1 aligns across 8 bases. Per the germline V gene, CDR1 is MNHEY and CDR2 is SVGEGT. The CDR3 runs 13 residues. J gave up 6 bases and V 2 bases, and 3 bases lay outside the gene matches. CDR3 amino acids: CASSYQGAAEQYF. The CDR3 region has the DNA TGTGCCAGCAGTTACCAGGGGGCGGCCGAGCAGTACTTC.

This clonotype showed up just a few times. The chain employs TRBV28 and TRBJ2-1, with TRBD2 matching 8 bases. Germline V gene sequence: CDR1 MDHEN, CDR2 SYDVKM. The ends lost 3 bases at V and 4 bases at J; junction bases unmatched: 11. The CDR3 runs 17 residues. This CDR3 is CASSFLPTSADYNEQFF. The CDR3 coding sequence is TGTGCCAGCAGTTTCCTTCCGACTAGCGCCGATTACAATGAGCAGTTCTTC.

This clonotype was found many times. The chain uses TRBV20-1 and TRBJ2-3, with D unclear. The V gene lost 3 bases and the J gene lost 2 bases, with 12 bases spanning the gap. The CDR3 loop spans 14 amino acids. Per the germline V gene, CDR1 is DFQATT and CDR2 is SNEGSKA (reference sequence). CDR3 in amino acids: CSARNTSFTDTQYF. The CDR3 region has the DNA TGCAGTGCTAGGAACACCAGTTTCACAGATACGCAGTATTTT.

This chain links TRBV7-9 with TRBJ1-6; no firm D call. The germline V and J ends were trimmed by 1 base and 10 bases, with 11 bases remaining between them. CDR3 size: 14 residues. CDR1 and CDR2 (germline): SEHNR, FQNEAQ (reference sequence). CDR3 amino acids: CASSLEGNQSPLHF. The CDR3 DNA is TGTGCCAGCAGCTTAGAGGGAAACCAGTCACCCCTCCACTTT.

V gene TRBV11-2 combines with J gene TRBJ1-1; no clear D gene. V lost 3 bases and J lost 7, with 9 bases in between. The CDR3 runs to 12 residues. The germline CDR1 and CDR2 sequences are SGHAT and FQNNGV. In DNA form, the CDR3 reads TGTGCCAGCAGCTTGTGGGAGAATGAAGCTTTCTTT. It yields the protein CASSLWENEAFF.